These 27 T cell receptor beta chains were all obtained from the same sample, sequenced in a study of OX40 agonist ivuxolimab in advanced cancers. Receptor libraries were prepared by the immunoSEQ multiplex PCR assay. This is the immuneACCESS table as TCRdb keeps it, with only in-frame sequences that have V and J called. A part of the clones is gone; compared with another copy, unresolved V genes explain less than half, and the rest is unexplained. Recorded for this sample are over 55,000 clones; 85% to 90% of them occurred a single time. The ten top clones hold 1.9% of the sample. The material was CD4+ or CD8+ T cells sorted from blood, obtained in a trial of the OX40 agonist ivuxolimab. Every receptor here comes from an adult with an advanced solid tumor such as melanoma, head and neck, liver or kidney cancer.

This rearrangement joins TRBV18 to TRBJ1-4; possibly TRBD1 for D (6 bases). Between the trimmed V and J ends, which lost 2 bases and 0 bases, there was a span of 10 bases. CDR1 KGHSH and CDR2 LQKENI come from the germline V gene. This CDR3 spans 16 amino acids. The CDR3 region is CASSPGQITTNEKLFF. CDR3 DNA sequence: TGTGCCAGCTCACCAGGACAGATAACAACTAATGAAAAACTGTTTTTT.

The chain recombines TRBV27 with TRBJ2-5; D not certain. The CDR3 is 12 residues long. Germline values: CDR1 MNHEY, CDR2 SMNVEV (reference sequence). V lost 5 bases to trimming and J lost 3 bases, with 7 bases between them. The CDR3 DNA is TGTGCCAGCAGTCACGGCAAAGAGACCCAGTACTTC. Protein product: CASSHGKETQYF.

CDR3 nucleotides: TGTGCCAGCAGCTTAGCACCGGGACAGGGAGGCGAGCAGTACTTC. Its protein product is CASSLAPGQGGEQYF. The gene calls are TRBV11-1 and TRBJ2-7, with TRBD1 matching over 9 bases. The germline V gene has CDR1 SGHAT and CDR2 FQDESV (reference sequence). This CDR3 spans 15 amino acids. V dropped 0 bases and J dropped 6; count of bases not matched to a gene: 6.

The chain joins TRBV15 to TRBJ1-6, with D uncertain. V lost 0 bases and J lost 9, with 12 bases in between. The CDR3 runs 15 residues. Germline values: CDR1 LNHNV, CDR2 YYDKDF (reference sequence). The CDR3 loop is CATSRDSSNGSPLHF. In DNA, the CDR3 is TGTGCCACCAGCAGAGATTCCTCCAATGGTTCACCCCTCCACTTT.

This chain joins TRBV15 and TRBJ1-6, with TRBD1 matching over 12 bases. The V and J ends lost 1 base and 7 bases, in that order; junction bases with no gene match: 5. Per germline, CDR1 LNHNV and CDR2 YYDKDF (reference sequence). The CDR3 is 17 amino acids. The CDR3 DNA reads TGTGCCACCAGCAGAGGGGGACAGGGGGCTCGGAATTCACCCCTCCACTTT. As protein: CATSRGGQGARNSPLHF.

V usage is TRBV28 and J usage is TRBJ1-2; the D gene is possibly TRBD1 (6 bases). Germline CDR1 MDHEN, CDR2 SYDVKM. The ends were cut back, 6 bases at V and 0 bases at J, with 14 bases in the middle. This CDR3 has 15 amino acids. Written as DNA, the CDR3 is TGTGCCAGCAGGGAAAGACAGGCTACTAACTATGGCTACACCTTC. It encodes CASRERQATNYGYTF.

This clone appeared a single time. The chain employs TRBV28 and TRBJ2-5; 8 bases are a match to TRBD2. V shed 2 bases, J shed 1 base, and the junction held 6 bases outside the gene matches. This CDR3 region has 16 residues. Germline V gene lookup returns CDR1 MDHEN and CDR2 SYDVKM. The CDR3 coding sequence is TGTGCCAGCAGTTTAGGGCTAGCGGGCCGCCAAGAGACCCAGTACTTC. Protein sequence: CASSLGLAGRQETQYF.

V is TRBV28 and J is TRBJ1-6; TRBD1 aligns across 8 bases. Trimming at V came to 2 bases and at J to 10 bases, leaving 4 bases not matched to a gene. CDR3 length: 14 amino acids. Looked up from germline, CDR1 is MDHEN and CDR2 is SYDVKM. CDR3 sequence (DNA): TGTGCCAGCAGTTTACCAGGGGGCGGGTCACCCCTCCACTTT. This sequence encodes CASSLPGGGSPLHF.

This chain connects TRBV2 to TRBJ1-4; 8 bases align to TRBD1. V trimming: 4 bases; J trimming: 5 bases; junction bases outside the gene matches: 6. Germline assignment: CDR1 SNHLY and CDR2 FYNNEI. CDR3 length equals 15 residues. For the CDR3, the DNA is TGTGCCAGCAGTGTACAGGACAGGGTGAATGAAAAACTGTTTTTT. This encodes CASSVQDRVNEKLFF.

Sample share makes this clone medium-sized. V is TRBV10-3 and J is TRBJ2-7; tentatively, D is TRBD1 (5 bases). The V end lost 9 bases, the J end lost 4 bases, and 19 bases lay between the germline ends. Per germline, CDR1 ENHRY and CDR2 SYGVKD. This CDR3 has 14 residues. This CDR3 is CAISAWQGAYEQYF. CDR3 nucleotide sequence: TGTGCCATTTCCGCCTGGCAGGGTGCTTACGAGCAGTACTTC.

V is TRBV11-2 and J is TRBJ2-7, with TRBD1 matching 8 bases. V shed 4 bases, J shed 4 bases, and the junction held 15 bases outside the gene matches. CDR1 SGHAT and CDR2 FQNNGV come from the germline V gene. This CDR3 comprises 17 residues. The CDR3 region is CASSSGQGRSTEYEQYF. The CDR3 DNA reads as TGTGCCAGCAGCTCCGGACAGGGACGGTCAACGGAATACGAGCAGTACTTC.

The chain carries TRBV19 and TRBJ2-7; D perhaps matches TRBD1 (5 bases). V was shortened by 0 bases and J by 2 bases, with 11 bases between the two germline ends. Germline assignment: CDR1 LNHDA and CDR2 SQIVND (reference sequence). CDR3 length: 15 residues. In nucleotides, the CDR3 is TGTGCCAGTAGTATAGATAACCAGGGAACCTACGAGCAGTACTTC. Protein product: CASSIDNQGTYEQYF. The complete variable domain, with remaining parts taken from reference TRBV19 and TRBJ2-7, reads DGGITQSPKYLFRKEGQNVTLSCEQNLNHDAMYWYRQDPGQGLRLIYYSQIVNDFQKGDIAEGYSVSREKKESFPLTVTSAQKNPTAFYLCASSIDNQGTYEQYFGPGTRLTVT.

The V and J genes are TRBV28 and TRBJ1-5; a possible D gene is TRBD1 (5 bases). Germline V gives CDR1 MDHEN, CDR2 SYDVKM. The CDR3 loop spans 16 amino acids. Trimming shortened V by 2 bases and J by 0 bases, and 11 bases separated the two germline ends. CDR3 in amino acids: CASSLVGAYSNQPQHF. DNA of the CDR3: TGTGCCAGCAGTTTAGTAGGGGCCTATAGCAATCAGCCCCAGCATTTT. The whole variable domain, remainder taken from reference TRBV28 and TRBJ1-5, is DVKVTQSSRYLVKRTGEKVFLECVQDMDHENMFWYRQDPGLGLRLIYFSYDVKMKEKGDIPEGYSVSREKKERFSLILESASTNQTSMYLCASSLVGAYSNQPQHFGDGTRLSIL.

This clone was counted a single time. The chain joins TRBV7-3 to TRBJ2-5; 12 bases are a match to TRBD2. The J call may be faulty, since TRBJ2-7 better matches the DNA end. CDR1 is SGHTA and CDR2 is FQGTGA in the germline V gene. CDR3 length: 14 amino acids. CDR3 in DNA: TGTGCCAGCAGCTTGGGACTAGCGGGCGACGAGCAGTACTTC. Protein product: CASSLGLAGDEQYF.

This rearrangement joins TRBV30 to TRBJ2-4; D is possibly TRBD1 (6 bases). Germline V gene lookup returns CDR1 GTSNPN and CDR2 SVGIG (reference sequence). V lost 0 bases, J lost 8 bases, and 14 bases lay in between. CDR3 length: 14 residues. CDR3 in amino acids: CAWSVLRGLDIQYF. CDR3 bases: TGTGCCTGGAGTGTACTTAGGGGGTTGGACATTCAGTACTTC.

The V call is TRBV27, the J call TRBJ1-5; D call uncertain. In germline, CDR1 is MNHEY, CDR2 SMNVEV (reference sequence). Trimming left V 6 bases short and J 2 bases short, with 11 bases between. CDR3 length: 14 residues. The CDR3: CASRPLGGNQPQHF. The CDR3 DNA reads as TGTGCCAGCAGGCCTTTGGGTGGCAATCAGCCCCAGCATTTT.

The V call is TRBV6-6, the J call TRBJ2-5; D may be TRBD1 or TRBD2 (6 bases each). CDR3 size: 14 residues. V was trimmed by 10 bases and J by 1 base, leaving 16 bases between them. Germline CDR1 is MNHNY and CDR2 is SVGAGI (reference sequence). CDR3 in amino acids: CATGVGGLQETQYF. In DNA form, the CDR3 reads TGTGCCACCGGAGTCGGGGGCCTCCAAGAGACCCAGTACTTC.

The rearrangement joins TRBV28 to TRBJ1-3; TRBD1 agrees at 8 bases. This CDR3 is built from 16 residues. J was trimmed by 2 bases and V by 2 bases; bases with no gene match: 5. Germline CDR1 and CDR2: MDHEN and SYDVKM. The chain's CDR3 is CASSLVPGGAGNTIYF. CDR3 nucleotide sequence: TGTGCCAGCAGTTTAGTCCCAGGGGGCGCTGGAAACACCATATATTTT.

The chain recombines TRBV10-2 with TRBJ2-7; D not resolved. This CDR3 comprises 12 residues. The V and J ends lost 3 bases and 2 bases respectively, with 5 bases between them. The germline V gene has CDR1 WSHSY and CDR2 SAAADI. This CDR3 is CASSDNAYEQYF. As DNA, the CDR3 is TGCGCCAGCAGTGACAACGCCTACGAGCAGTACTTC.

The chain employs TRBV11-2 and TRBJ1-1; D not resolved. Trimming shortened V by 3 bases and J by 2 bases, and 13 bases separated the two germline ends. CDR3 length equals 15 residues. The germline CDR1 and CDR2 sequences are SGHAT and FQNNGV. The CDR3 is CASSFAGRPNTEAFF. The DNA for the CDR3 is TGTGCCAGCAGCTTTGCGGGCCGGCCAAACACTGAAGCTTTCTTT.

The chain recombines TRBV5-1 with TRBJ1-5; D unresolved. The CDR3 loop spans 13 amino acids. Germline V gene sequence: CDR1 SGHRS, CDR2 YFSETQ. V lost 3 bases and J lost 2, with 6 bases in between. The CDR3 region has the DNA TGCGCCAGCAGCTACCTCGGCAATCAGCCCCAGCATTTT. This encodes CASSYLGNQPQHF.

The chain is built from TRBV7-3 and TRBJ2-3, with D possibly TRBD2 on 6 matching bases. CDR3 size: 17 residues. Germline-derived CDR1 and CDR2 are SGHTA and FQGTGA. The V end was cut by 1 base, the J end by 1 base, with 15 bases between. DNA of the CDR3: TGTGCCAGCAGCTTAATCGATCGAGCGGGTGGCACAGATACGCAGTATTTT. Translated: CASSLIDRAGGTDTQYF.

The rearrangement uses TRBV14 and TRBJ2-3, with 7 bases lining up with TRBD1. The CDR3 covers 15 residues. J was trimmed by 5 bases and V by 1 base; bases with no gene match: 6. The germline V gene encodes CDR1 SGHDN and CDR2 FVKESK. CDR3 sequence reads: CASSQGGTDQDTQYF. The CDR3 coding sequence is TGTGCCAGCAGCCAAGGGGGGACAGACCAAGATACGCAGTATTTT.

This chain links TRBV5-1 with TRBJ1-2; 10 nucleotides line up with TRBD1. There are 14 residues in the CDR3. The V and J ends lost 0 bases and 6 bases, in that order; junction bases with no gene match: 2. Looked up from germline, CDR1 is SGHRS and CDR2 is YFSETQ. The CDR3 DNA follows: TGCGCCAGCAGCTTGGCGGGACAGGGGAATGGCTACACCTTC. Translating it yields CASSLAGQGNGYTF.

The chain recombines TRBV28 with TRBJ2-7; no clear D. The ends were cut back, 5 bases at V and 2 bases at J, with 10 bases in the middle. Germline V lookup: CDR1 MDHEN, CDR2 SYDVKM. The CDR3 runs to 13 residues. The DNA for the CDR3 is TGTGCCAGCAGTCGTCAACAGACCTACGAGCAGTACTTC. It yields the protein CASSRQQTYEQYF.

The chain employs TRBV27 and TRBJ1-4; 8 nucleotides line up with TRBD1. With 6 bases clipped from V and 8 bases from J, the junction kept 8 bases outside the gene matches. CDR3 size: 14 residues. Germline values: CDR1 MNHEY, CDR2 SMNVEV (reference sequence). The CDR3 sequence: CASSIRGRAEKLFF. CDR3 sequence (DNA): TGTGCCAGCAGCATCAGGGGGCGAGCGGAAAAACTGTTTTTT.

CDR3 in DNA: TGTGCCAGCAGTGATCGGACAGGAGGCCAGCCCCAGCATTTT. Its protein is CASSDRTGGQPQHF. The V call is TRBV6-1, the J call TRBJ1-5; 7 bases align to TRBD1. CDR1 is MNHNS, CDR2 SASEGT, per germline. V dropped 3 bases and J dropped 7; count of bases not matched to a gene: 6. This CDR3 has 14 residues.